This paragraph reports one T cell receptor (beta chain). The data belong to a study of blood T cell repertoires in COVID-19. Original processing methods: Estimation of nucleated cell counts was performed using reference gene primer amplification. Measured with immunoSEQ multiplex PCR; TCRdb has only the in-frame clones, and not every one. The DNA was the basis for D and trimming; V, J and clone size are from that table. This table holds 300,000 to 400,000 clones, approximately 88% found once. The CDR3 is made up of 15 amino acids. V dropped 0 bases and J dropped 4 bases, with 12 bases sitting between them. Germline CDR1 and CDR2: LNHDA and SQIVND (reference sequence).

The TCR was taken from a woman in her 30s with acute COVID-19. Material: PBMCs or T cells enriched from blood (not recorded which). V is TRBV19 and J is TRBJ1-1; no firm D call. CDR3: CASSIDGRVGTEAFF. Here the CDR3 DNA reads TGTGCCAGTAGTATAGATGGGCGGGTAGGCACTGAAGCTTTCTTT. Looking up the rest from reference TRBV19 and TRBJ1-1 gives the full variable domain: DGGITQSPKYLFRKEGQNVTLSCEQNLNHDAMYWYRQDPGQGLRLIYYSQIVNDFQKGDIAEGYSVSREKKESFPLTVTSAQKNPTAFYLCASSIDGRVGTEAFFGQGTRLTVV.